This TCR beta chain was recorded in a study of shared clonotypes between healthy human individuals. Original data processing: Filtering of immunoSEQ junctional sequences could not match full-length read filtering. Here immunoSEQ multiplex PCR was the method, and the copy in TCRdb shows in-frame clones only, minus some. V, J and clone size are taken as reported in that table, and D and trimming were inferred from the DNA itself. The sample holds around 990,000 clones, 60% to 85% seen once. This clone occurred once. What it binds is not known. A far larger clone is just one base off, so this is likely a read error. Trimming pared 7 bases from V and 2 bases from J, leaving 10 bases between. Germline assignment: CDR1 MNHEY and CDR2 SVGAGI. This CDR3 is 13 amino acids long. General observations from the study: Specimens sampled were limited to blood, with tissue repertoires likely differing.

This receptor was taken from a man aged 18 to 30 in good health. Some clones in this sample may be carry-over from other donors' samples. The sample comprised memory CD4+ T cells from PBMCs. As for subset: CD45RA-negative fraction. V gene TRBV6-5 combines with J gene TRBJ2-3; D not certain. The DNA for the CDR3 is TGTGCCAGCACTATCCCCTCCACAGATACGCAGTATTTT. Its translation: CASTIPSTDTQYF.